The present T cell receptor (beta chain) was sequenced within a study of post-analysis software for immune sequencing data. About the study: Relapsing-remitting, secondary progressive and progressive-relapsing courses of multiple sclerosis were included.

Germline V lookup: CDR1 MNHEY, CDR2 SMNVEV (reference sequence). This CDR3 spans 13 amino acids. Trimming took 2 bases from V and 5 from J, leaving 8 bases between them. Worth noting for this clonotype: Its specificity is not known.

Unique molecular identifiers were carried by the TCR beta cDNA libraries. Between roughly 0.95 and 10 million T cells gave rise to roughly 0.5 million cDNA molecules. TCRdb recomputed calls from the PCR reads with MiXCR, one row per CDR3 protein. The table records 450,000 to 700,000 distinct CDR3 sequences, about 44% of them present only once. Study-wide points: Five or six TRBV segments were significantly more frequent in patients than in controls. TRBV5-6, TRBV5-1 and TRBV20-1 were among these segments. Same-batch preparations were strongly co-clustered by F measure.

The sample consisted of blood. This receptor was obtained from a girl between 10 and 17 years old with multiple sclerosis. The chain combines TRBV27 with TRBJ2-3, with D unresolved. Written as DNA, the CDR3 is TGTGCCAGCAGTTTAGGTCACCTAGATACGCAGTATTTT. Translated, it gives CASSLGHLDTQYF.